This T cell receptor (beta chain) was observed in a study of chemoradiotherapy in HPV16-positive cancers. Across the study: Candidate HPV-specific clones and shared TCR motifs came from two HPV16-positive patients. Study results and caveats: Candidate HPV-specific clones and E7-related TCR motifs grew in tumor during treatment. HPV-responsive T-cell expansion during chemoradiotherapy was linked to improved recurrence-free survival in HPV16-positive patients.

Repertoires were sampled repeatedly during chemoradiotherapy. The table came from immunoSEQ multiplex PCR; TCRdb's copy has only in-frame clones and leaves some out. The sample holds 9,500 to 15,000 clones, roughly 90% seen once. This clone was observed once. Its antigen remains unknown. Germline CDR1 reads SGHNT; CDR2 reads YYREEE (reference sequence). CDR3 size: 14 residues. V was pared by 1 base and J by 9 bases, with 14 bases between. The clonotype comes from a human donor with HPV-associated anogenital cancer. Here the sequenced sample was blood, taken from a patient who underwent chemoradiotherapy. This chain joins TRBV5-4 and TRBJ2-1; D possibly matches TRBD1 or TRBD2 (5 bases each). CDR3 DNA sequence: TGTGCCAGCAGCTTGAGTTCCGGGGCTGGTGAGCAGTTCTTC. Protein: CASSLSSGAGEQFF.